The clone carrying this T cell receptor (beta chain) has just a few counts. Its antigen is unidentified. The data stem from a study of T-cell memory formation after mild COVID-19. Study-level information: TCR clusters mostly belonged to single donors.

One entry per CDR3 protein results from TCRdb running MiXCR on the 5' RACE reads. The table records about 320,000 distinct CDR3 sequences, over 11% of them present only once. Overall study findings and caveats: Pre-infection memory contained some responding clones, which suggested that cross-reactive memory had joined. Clones contracting day 15 to 85 were balanced CD4/CD8; later expanders leaned CD4+.

Germline CDR1 is SNHLY and CDR2 is FYNNEI. Unmatched junction bases numbered 6, after V lost 6 bases and J lost 4 bases. This CDR3 has 16 amino acids. The rearrangement links TRBV2 to TRBJ2-5, with TRBD2 matching 15 bases. This TCR was recovered from a man in his late teens or twenties who had mild COVID-19 (a few samples of this study predate the infection). Cell type and time point are not known. Sequencing input: PBMCs or a T cell subset sorted from them (not recorded which). CDR3 protein: CASSLGLAGGTETQYF. As DNA, the CDR3 is TGTGCCAGCAGCTTAGGACTAGCGGGGGGGACAGAGACCCAGTACTTC.